This TCR beta chain was retrieved from a study of T cells in Graves' hyperthyroidism and ophthalmopathy. The wider study: The authors collected peripheral blood at initial diagnosis, before any treatment.

RNA transcripts gave rise to amplified TCR beta CDR3 regions. Carried out on the TCR CDR3, a first-round RT-PCR used the HTBI primer set. One entry per CDR3 protein, called by TCRdb with MiXCR from the multiplex PCR reads. The sample records approximately 560,000 distinct CDR3 sequences, around a sixth being singletons. Germline lookup yields CDR1 DFQATT and CDR2 SNEGSKA (reference sequence). The CDR3 extends over 13 amino acids. J lost 6 bases, V lost 2 bases, and 7 bases had no gene match. Many counts were recorded for this clonotype. This rearrangement joins TRBV20-1 to TRBJ2-7, with 7 bases fitting TRBD2. The sequenced sample was blood. This clonotype was sampled from a woman aged 30 to 39 with Graves' hyperthyroidism. The CDR3 sequence is CSARIAGVSEQYF. CDR3 sequence (DNA): TGCAGTGCTAGAATCGCGGGAGTTTCCGAGCAGTACTTC.